A selection of T cell receptor beta chains follows, all from one sample in a study of T cell responses to AZD1222 COVID-19 vaccine. Assay: immunoSEQ multiplex PCR; the TCRdb copy retains only in-frame clones and omits some. The sample has over 130,000 clones, roughly 90% seen once. The sample was peripheral blood, taken on day 0 of AZD1222 vaccination. These receptors came from an adult in good health. The conserved cysteine and the conserved F or W are not part of the CDR3 here.

j_gene,v_gene,CDR3aa
TRBJ2-1,TRBV11-3,ASSSPGLAGGGVDEQF
TRBJ1-6,TRBV7-2,ASSSGTQSPLH
TRBJ2-1,TRBV7-8,ASRPSREARNNEQF
TRBJ1-1,TRBV19,ASSLGQGGTEAF
TRBJ2-2,TRBV7-6,ASSPAGLAGRTGELF
TRBJ1-2,TRBV3-1/TRBV3-2,ASSRPQGAVRGYT
TRBJ2-6,TRBV3-1/TRBV3-2,ASSHPGANVLT
TRBJ2-7,TRBV7-9,ASSYLAGTYEQY
TRBJ1-2,TRBV5-5,ASSLGPLYGYT
TRBJ2-5,TRBV29-1,SVEGGGSQQETQY